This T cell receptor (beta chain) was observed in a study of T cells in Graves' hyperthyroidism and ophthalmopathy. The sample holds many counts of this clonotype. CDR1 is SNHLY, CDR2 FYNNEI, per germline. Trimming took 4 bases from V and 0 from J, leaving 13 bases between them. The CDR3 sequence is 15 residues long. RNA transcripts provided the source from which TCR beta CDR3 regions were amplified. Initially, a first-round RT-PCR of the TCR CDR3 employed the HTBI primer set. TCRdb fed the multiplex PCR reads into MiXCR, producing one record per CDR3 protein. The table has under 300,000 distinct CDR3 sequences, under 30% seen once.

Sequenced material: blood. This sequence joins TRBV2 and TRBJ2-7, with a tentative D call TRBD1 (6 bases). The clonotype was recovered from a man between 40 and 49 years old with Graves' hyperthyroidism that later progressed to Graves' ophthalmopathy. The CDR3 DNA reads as TGTGCCAGCAGTGTGGTGACAGGCCTCTCCTACGAGCAGTACTTC. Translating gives CASSVVTGLSYEQYF. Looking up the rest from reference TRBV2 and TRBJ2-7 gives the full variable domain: EPEVTQTPSHQVTQMGQEVILRCVPISNHLYFYWYRQILGQKVEFLVSFYNNEISEKSEIFDDQFSVERPDGSNFTLKIRSTKLEDSAMYFCASSVVTGLSYEQYFGPGTRLTVT.